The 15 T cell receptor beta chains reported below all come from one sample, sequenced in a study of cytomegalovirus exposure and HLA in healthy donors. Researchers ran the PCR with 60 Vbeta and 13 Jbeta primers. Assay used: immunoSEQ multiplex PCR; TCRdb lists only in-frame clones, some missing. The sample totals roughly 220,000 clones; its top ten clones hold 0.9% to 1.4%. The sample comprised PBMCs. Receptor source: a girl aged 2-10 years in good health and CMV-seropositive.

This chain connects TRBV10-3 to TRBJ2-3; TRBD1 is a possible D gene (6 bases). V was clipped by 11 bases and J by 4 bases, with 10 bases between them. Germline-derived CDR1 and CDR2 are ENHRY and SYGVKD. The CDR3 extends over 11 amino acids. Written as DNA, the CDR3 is TGTGCCTCAACAGGGCCAGATACGCAGTATTTT. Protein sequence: CASTGPDTQYF.

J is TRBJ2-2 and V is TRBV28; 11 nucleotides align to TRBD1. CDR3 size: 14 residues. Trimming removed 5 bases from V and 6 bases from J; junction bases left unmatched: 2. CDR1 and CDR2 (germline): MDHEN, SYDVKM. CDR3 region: CASSGGQGAGELFF. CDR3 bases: TGTGCCAGCAGTGGGGGACAGGGGGCCGGGGAGCTGTTTTTT. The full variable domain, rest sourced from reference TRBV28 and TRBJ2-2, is DVKVTQSSRYLVKRTGEKVFLECVQDMDHENMFWYRQDPGLGLRLIYFSYDVKMKEKGDIPEGYSVSREKKERFSLILESASTNQTSMYLCASSGGQGAGELFFGEGSRLTVL.

The CDR3 nucleotides are TGCAGCGCCCTCTGGTTTGACAGGGAATACAATGAGCAGTTCTTC. Translated, it gives CSALWFDREYNEQFF. The chain is built from TRBV29-1 and TRBJ2-1, with 7 nucleotides matching TRBD1. CDR1 and CDR2 from the germline V gene are SQVTM and ANQGSEA. CDR3 size: 15 residues. The V and J ends lost 7 bases and 4 bases, in that order; junction bases with no gene match: 13.

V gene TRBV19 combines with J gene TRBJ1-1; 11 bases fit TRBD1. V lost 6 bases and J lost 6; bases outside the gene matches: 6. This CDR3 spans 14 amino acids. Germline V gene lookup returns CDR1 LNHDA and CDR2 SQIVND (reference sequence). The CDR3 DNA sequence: TGTGCCAGTAGGCCTTGGACAGGGGGCTCTGAAGCTTTCTTT. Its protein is CASRPWTGGSEAFF.

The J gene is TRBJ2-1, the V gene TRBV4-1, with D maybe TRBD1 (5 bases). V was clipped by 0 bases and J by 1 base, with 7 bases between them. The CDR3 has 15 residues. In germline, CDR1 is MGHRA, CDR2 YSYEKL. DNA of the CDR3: TGCGCCAGCAGCCAAGATCAGGGTTCCTACAATGAGCAGTTCTTC. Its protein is CASSQDQGSYNEQFF.

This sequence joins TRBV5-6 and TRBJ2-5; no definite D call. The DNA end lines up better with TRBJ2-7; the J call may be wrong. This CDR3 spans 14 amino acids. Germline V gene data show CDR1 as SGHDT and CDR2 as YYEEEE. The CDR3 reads CASSSSTSSYEQYF. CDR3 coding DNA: TGTGCCAGCAGCTCCTCGACAAGCTCCTACGAGCAGTACTTC.

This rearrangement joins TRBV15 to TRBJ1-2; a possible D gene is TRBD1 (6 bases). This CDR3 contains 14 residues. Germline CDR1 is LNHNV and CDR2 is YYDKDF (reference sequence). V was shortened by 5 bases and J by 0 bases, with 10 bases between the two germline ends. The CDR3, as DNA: TGTGCCACCAGCCCAGGGGCCACTAACTATGGCTACACCTTC. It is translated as CATSPGATNYGYTF.

CDR3 sequence: CASNPDSLYSPLHF. The CDR3 nucleotides are TGTGCCAGCAACCCGGACAGTTTATATTCACCCCTCCACTTT. The J gene is TRBJ1-6, the V gene TRBV7-9, with D tentatively TRBD1 (6 bases). The CDR3 loop spans 14 amino acids. The germline V and J ends were trimmed by 7 bases and 8 bases, with 15 bases remaining between them. Germline loops: CDR1 SEHNR, CDR2 FQNEAQ (reference sequence).

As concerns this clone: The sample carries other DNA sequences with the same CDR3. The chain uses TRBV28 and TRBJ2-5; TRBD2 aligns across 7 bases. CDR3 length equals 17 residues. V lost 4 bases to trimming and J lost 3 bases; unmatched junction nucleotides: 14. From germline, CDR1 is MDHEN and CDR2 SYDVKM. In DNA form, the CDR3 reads TGTGCCAGCAGTTCCCCCTCCGGGGTAGCGGGTAAAGAGACCCAGTACTTC. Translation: CASSSPSGVAGKETQYF.

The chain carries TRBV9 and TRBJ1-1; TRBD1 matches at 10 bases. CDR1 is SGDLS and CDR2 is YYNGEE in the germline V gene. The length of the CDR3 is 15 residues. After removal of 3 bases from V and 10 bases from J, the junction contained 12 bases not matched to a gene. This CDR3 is CASSATGTGALVAFF. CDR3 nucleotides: TGTGCCAGCAGCGCGACCGGGACAGGGGCGTTGGTAGCTTTCTTT.

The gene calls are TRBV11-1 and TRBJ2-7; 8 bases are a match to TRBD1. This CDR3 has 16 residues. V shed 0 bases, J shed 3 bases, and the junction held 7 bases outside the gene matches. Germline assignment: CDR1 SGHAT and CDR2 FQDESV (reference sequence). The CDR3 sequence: CASSLAWGTGNYEQYF. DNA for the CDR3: TGTGCCAGCAGCTTAGCCTGGGGGACAGGTAACTACGAGCAGTACTTC.

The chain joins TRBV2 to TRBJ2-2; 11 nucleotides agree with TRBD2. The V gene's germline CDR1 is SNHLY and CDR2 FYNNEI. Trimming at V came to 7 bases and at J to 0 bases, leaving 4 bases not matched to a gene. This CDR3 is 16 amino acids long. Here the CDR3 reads CASMRTSGSNTGELFF. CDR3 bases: TGTGCCAGCATGAGGACTAGCGGGTCGAACACCGGGGAGCTGTTTTTT.

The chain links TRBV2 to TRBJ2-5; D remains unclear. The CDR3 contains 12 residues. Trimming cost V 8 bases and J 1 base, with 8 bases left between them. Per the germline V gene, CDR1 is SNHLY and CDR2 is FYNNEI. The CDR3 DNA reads TGTGCCAGCTCAGCTAGCCAAGAGACCCAGTACTTC. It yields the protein CASSASQETQYF. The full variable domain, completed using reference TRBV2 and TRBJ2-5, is EPEVTQTPSHQVTQMGQEVILRCVPISNHLYFYWYRQILGQKVEFLVSFYNNEISEKSEIFDDQFSVERPDGSNFTLKIRSTKLEDSAMYFCASSASQETQYFGPGTRLLVL.

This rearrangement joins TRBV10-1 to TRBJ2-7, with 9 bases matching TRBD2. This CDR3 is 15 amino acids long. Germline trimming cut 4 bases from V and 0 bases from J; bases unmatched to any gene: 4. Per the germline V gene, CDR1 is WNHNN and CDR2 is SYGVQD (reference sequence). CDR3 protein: CASSGGGRASYEQYF. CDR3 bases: TGCGCCAGCAGTGGCGGCGGGAGGGCCTCCTACGAGCAGTACTTC.

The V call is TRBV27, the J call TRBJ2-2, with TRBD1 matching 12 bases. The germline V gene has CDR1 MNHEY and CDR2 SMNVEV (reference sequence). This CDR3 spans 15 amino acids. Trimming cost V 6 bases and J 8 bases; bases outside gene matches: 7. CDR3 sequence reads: CASSDRDRGQGELFF. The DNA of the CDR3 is TGTGCCAGCAGCGACCGGGACAGGGGGCAAGGGGAGCTGTTTTTT.